This entry lists 8 T cell receptor beta chains sequenced from one sample in a study of T cells in Graves' hyperthyroidism and ophthalmopathy. Amplified regions were TCR beta CDR3 sequences from RNA transcripts. Researchers ran a first-round RT-PCR on the TCR CDR3 using the HTBI primer set. Using its own MiXCR run on the multiplex PCR reads, TCRdb lists one record per CDR3 protein. Seen here are approximately 600,000 distinct CDR3 sequences, about a sixth observed once, and the top ten hold 3.8%. The sequenced material came from blood. These receptors were collected from a woman aged 30 to 39 with Graves' hyperthyroidism.

The rearrangement uses TRBV29-1 and TRBJ2-3, with 11 bases fitting TRBD2. V lost 6 bases to trimming and J lost 6 bases; unmatched junction nucleotides: 8. This CDR3 is built from 14 residues. Germline CDR1 SQVTM, CDR2 ANQGSEA. The CDR3 DNA reads TGCAGCGTGTCACTAGCGGGAGCCGGGGATACGCAGTATTTT. Its protein product is CSVSLAGAGDTQYF.

This clonotype was seen only once. The chain couples TRBV5-4 to TRBJ1-4, with TRBD1 as a possible D gene (6 bases). This CDR3 region has 15 residues. Germline CDR1 and CDR2: SGHNT and YYREEE (reference sequence). The germline V and J ends were trimmed by 4 bases and 3 bases, with 13 bases remaining between them. CDR3 DNA: TGTGCCAGCAGCCCTGACGGACAGCCTAATGAAAAACTGTTTTTT. Amino acids: CASSPDGQPNEKLFF.

This clonotype was observed many times. This chain uses TRBV7-2 with TRBJ1-2, with a possible D match to TRBD1 (6 bases). CDR3 length: 14 amino acids. The germline V gene has CDR1 SGHTA and CDR2 FQGNSA. V was trimmed by 5 bases and J by 3 bases, leaving 13 bases between them. CDR3 in amino acids: CASSGQNSDYGYTF. The CDR3 DNA is TGTGCCAGCAGCGGACAGAACTCGGACTATGGCTACACCTTC.

The chain carries TRBV30 and TRBJ2-2, with D tentatively TRBD1 (6 bases). V lost 2 bases, J lost 1 base, and 11 bases lay in between. Germline V CDR1 and CDR2: GTSNPN, SVGIG (reference sequence). The CDR3 has 15 residues. CDR3 sequence reads: CAWSQGSLNTGELFF. The DNA of the CDR3 is TGTGCCTGGAGTCAGGGGTCCCTGAACACCGGGGAGCTGTTTTTT.

The rearrangement uses TRBV28 and TRBJ2-7; 13 bases match TRBD2. Germline V gene data show CDR1 as MDHEN and CDR2 as SYDVKM. Unmatched junction bases numbered 8, after V lost 3 bases and J lost 6 bases. The CDR3 spans 16 residues. CDR3 bases: TGTGCCAGCAGTTTGGTGGGGGGACTAGCGGGAACCGAGCAGTACTTC. Translated, it gives CASSLVGGLAGTEQYF. The full variable domain, rest sourced from reference TRBV28 and TRBJ2-7, is DVKVTQSSRYLVKRTGEKVFLECVQDMDHENMFWYRQDPGLGLRLIYFSYDVKMKEKGDIPEGYSVSREKKERFSLILESASTNQTSMYLCASSLVGGLAGTEQYFGPGTRLTVT.

V usage is TRBV9 and J usage is TRBJ2-2; TRBD2 matches 8 bases. The CDR3 is 19 amino acids. After removal of 0 bases from V and 1 base from J, the junction contained 11 bases not matched to a gene. From germline, CDR1 is SGDLS and CDR2 YYNGEE. DNA of the CDR3: TGTGCCAGCAGCGTAGGACAGGTGACAGCGGGAGAGAACACCGGGGAGCTGTTTTTT. Its protein product is CASSVGQVTAGENTGELFF.

The chain recombines TRBV7-2 with TRBJ1-2, with D perhaps TRBD1 (5 bases). CDR1 is SGHTA and CDR2 is FQGNSA in the germline V gene. V shed 4 bases and J shed 4 bases, with 13 bases lying between them. The CDR3 contains 14 residues. CDR3 DNA: TGTGCCAGCAGCTCACGGGGACGGAGCTATGGCTACACCTTC. Protein product: CASSSRGRSYGYTF.

J is TRBJ1-5 and V is TRBV12-3 or TRBV12-4; 7 positions agree with TRBD1. There are 17 residues in the CDR3. V dropped 6 bases and J dropped 10; count of bases not matched to a gene: 21. The DNA of the CDR3 is TGTGCCAGCAGATCTCGAACAGGGGCTCTACCCCTGGATCCCCAGCATTTT. Encoded protein: CASRSRTGALPLDPQHF.